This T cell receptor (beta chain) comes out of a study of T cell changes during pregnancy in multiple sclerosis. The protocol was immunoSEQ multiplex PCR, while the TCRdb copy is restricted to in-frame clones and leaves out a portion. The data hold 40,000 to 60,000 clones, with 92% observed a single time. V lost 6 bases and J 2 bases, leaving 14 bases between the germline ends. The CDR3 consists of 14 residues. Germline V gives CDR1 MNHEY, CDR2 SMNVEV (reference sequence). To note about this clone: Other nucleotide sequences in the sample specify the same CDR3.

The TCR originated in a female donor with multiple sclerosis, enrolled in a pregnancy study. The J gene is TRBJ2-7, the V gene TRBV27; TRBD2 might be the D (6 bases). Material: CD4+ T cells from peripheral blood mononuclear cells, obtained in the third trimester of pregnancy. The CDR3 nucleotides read TGTGCCAGCAGACGCGGGACGGGGACCTACGAGCAGTACTTC. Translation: CASRRGTGTYEQYF.